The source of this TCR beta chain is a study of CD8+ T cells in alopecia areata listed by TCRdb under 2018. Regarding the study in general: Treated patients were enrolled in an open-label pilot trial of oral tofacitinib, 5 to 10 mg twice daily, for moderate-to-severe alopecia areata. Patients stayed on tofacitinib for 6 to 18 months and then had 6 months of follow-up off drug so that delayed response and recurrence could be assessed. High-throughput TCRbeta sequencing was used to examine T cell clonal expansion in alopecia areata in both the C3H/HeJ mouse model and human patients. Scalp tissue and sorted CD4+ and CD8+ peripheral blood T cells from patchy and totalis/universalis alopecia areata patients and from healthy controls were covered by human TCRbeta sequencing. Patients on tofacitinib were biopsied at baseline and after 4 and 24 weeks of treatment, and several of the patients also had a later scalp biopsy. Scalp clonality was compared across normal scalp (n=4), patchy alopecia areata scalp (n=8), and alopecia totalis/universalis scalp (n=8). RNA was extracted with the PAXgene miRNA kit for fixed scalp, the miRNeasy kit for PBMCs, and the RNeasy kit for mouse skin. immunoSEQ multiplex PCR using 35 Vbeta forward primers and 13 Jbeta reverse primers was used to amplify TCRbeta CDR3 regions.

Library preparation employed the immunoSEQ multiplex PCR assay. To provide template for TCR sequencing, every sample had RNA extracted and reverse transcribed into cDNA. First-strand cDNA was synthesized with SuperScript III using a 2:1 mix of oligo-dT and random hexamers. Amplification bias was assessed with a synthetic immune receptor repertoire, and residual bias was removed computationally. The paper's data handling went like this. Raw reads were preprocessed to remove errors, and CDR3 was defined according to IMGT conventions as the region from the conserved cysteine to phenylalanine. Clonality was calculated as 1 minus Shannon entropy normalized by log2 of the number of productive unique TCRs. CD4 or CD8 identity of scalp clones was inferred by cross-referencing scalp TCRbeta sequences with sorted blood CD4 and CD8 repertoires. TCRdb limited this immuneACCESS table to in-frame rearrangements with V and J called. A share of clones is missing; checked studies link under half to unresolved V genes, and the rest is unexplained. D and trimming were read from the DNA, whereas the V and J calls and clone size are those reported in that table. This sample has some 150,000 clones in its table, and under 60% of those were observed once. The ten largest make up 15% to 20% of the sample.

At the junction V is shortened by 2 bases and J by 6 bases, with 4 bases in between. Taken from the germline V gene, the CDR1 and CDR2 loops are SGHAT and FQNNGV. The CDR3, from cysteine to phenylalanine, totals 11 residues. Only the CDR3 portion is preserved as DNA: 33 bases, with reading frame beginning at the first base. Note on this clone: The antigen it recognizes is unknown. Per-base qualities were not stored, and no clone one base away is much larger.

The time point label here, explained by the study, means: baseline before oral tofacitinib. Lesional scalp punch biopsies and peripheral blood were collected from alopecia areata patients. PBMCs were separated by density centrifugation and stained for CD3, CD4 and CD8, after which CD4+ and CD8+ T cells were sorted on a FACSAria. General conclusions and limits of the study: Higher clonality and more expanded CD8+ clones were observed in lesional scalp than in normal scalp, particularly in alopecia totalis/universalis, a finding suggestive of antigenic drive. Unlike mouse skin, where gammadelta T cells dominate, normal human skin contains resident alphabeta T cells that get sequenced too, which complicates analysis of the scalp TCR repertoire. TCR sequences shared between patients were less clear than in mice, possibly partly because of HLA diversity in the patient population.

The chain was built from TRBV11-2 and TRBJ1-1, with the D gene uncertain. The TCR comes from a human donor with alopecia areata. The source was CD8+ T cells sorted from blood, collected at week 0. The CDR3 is CASSLTSEAFF. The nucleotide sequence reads TGTGCCAGCAGCTTAACCTCTGAAGCTTTCTTT.